These 8 T cell receptor beta chains originate from one sample sequenced in a study of technical replicates of blood from a handful of donors. Using immunoSEQ multiplex PCR, the repertoire was profiled, and TCRdb retains in-frame clones only, with some absent. Of approximately 80,000 clones listed, about 88% were seen once; the top ten hold 0.41%. Sample: T cells isolated from PBMCs. Receptors were obtained from a human donor in good health.

This chain's CDR3 is CASSLAQGGDPYEQYF. For the CDR3, the DNA is TGTGCCAGCAGCTTAGCGCAAGGGGGAGACCCCTACGAGCAGTACTTC. This sequence joins TRBV7-6 and TRBJ2-7, with D possibly being TRBD1 (6 bases). Germline CDR1 reads SGHVS; CDR2 reads FNYEAQ. V was clipped by 0 bases and J by 2 bases, with 14 bases between them. The CDR3 is 16 residues long.

This clone was recorded only once. The DNA of the CDR3 is TGTGCCAGCAGTTTATCCTACACCGGGGAGCTGTTTTTT. It specifies CASSLSYTGELFF. This chain connects TRBV27 to TRBJ2-2; D is ambiguous. The CDR3 has 13 amino acids. The germline V and J ends were trimmed by 0 bases and 3 bases, with 2 bases remaining between them. Germline CDR1 and CDR2: MNHEY and SMNVEV (reference sequence).

The chain carries TRBV27 and TRBJ2-2, with D uncertain. The CDR3 is 12 amino acids. CDR1 and CDR2 (germline): MNHEY, SMNVEV (reference sequence). The V end lost 3 bases, the J end lost 5 bases, and 4 bases lay between the germline ends. The CDR3 here is CASSFITGELFF. The CDR3 coding sequence is TGTGCCAGCAGTTTTATTACCGGGGAGCTGTTTTTT.

The chain carries TRBV25-1 and TRBJ1-5; D is ambiguous. CDR3 size: 13 residues. The V gene's germline CDR1 is MGHDK and CDR2 SYGVNS. V lost 1 base to trimming and J lost 5 bases, with 6 bases between them. CDR3 in DNA: TGTGCCAGCAGTGAATCCCTCCATCAGCCCCAGCATTTT. It encodes CASSESLHQPQHF.

V usage is TRBV5-6 and J usage is TRBJ2-1; 13 nucleotides match TRBD2. Germline V gene sequence: CDR1 SGHDT, CDR2 YYEEEE. The CDR3 consists of 16 residues. V lost 2 bases, J lost 7 bases, and 6 bases stayed unmatched. The CDR3 nucleotides are TGTGCCAGCAGCTTCGGACTAGCGGGAGCCCAAAATGAGCAGTTCTTC. Translating gives CASSFGLAGAQNEQFF.

V gene TRBV19 combines with J gene TRBJ1-5, with D possibly TRBD1 on 6 matching bases. Germline CDR1 LNHDA, CDR2 SQIVND (reference sequence). The CDR3 has 16 amino acids. Trimming took off 0 bases at V and 9 bases at J, with 18 bases between the two ends. The CDR3 DNA follows: TGTGCCAGTAGTATAGATTTAGGGCAGGGGAATTCGCCCCAGCATTTT. Residues: CASSIDLGQGNSPQHF.

The chain links TRBV18 to TRBJ1-5; 7 bases map to TRBD1. Germline CDR1 is KGHSH and CDR2 is LQKENI. The CDR3 has 13 residues. V gave up 4 bases and J gave up 5 bases; unmatched junction bases: 2. The CDR3 reads CASSRDRDQPQHF. In DNA, the CDR3 is TGTGCCAGCTCACGAGACAGGGATCAGCCCCAGCATTTT.

This chain links TRBV30 with TRBJ1-3; TRBD1 aligns across 11 bases. Losses at the gene ends were 0 bases for V and 0 bases for J; bases not matched to a gene: 1. The CDR3 loop spans 16 amino acids. From germline, CDR1 is GTSNPN and CDR2 SVGIG (reference sequence). The CDR3 reads CAWSVGTGGSGNTIYF. CDR3 bases: TGTGCCTGGAGTGTCGGGACAGGGGGCTCTGGAAACACCATATATTTT.